Below, 12 T cell receptor beta chains from the same sample are listed, as sequenced in a study of cytomegalovirus exposure and HLA in healthy donors. The study ran its PCR with 60 Vbeta and 13 Jbeta primers. Some clones are missing from TCRdb's copy, which holds only in-frame ones; the method was immunoSEQ multiplex PCR. The table includes approximately 140,000 clones, around 80% detected once. What was sequenced was PBMCs. The receptor source for this set is a young man in good health and CMV-seronegative.

The chain combines TRBV7-9 with TRBJ2-7, with D maybe TRBD2 (6 bases). V was shortened by 3 bases and J by 4 bases, with 13 bases between the two germline ends. Germline CDR1 is SEHNR and CDR2 is FQNEAQ (reference sequence). This CDR3 has 14 residues. The CDR3 DNA follows: TGTGCCAGCAGCTTCGGAGGGGCTATTTACGAGCAGTACTTC. Translation gives CASSFGGAIYEQYF.

The chain carries TRBV6-1 and TRBJ1-5, with 7 bases that match TRBD1. Germline V gene sequence: CDR1 MNHNS, CDR2 SASEGT. The CDR3 contains 14 residues. V lost 2 bases, J lost 4 bases, and 2 bases stayed unmatched. In nucleotides, the CDR3 is TGTGCCAGCAGTGAAACACAGGGGAATCAGCCCCAGCATTTT. It yields the protein CASSETQGNQPQHF.

The genes are TRBV28 and TRBJ2-1; 15 nucleotides match TRBD2. There are 17 residues in the CDR3. Losses at the gene ends were 6 bases for V and 9 bases for J; bases not matched to a gene: 12. Germline V lookup: CDR1 MDHEN, CDR2 SYDVKM. The CDR3 DNA reads TGTGCCAGCAGACCCGGGACTAGCGGGAGGAATTTAGGTGAGCAGTTCTTC. Its protein product is CASRPGTSGRNLGEQFF.

The chain recombines TRBV18 with TRBJ2-2; tentative D call: TRBD2 (7 bases). This CDR3 is 15 amino acids long. V was trimmed by 8 bases and J by 0 bases, leaving 13 bases between them. The V gene's germline CDR1 is KGHSH and CDR2 LQKENI. CDR3 in DNA: TGTGCCAGCCAGGAAGGGGGGGCGAACACCGGGGAGCTGTTTTTT. It yields the protein CASQEGGANTGELFF.

J is TRBJ2-3 and V is TRBV30; a weak D match, TRBD1 (5 bases). CDR1 GTSNPN and CDR2 SVGIG come from the germline V gene (reference sequence). The V and J ends lost 0 bases and 5 bases respectively, with 21 bases between them. The length of the CDR3 is 17 residues. CDR3 loop: CAWSVLGSGAKGDTQYF. CDR3 DNA sequence: TGTGCCTGGAGTGTATTGGGAAGTGGGGCCAAGGGAGATACGCAGTATTTT.

About this clone itself: Relative to the germline gene, one junction end is altered; a read error may explain this. As DNA, the CDR3 is TGTGCCAGCAGCTTCGGCGGTTATCAGCCCCAGAATTTT. It yields the protein CASSFGGYQPQNF. The rearrangement links TRBV5-6 to TRBJ1-5; no clear D. The CDR3 runs to 13 residues. Germline V gives CDR1 SGHDT, CDR2 YYEEEE.

This chain uses TRBV28 with TRBJ2-2; TRBD2 might be the D (7 bases). The germline V gene encodes CDR1 MDHEN and CDR2 SYDVKM. The CDR3 spans 24 residues. The V and J ends lost 3 bases and 4 bases respectively, with 39 bases between them. The DNA of the CDR3 is TGTGCCAGCAGTTTGGCCACCGGCAGGGCGCAACCCACAAAGGGGGGCGGGAGCACCGGGGAGCTGTTTTTT. Amino acid sequence: CASSLATGRAQPTKGGGSTGELFF.

V usage is TRBV5-6 and J usage is TRBJ1-2; 7 positions match TRBD1. Unmatched junction bases numbered 6, after V lost 6 bases and J lost 4 bases. CDR1 and CDR2 from the germline V gene are SGHDT and YYEEEE. The CDR3 is 13 amino acids. This chain's CDR3 is CASNPTGTYGYTF. CDR3 nucleotides: TGTGCCAGCAACCCGACAGGGACCTATGGCTACACCTTC.

V and J are TRBV28 and TRBJ1-1; unclear D gene. The V end was cut by 8 bases, the J end by 5 bases, with 12 bases between. The CDR3 extends over 12 amino acids. Germline V gives CDR1 MDHEN, CDR2 SYDVKM. For the CDR3, the DNA is TGTGCCAGCCTCACACGGCGGACTGAAGCTTTCTTT. This encodes CASLTRRTEAFF.

The V and J genes are TRBV7-3 and TRBJ1-1, with D hard to call. Germline V gene lookup returns CDR1 SGHTA and CDR2 FQGTGA. CDR3 size: 13 residues. The V end was cut by 1 base, the J end by 8 bases, with 11 bases between. CDR3 DNA sequence: TGTGCCAGCAGCTTAAGCCATAGAAACGAAGCTTTCTTT. As protein: CASSLSHRNEAFF.

The V call is TRBV6-5, the J call TRBJ2-5; TRBD1 agrees at 7 bases. J was trimmed by 4 bases and V by 5 bases; bases with no gene match: 10. The CDR3 has 15 amino acids. The V gene's germline CDR1 is MNHEY and CDR2 SVGAGI. The CDR3 bases are TGTGCCAGCAGTATCCGGGACAGAGGGAGAGAGACCCAGTACTTC. Translated: CASSIRDRGRETQYF.

The rearrangement uses TRBV5-8 and TRBJ2-7; 7 bases align to TRBD1. The CDR3 has 15 amino acids. Germline CDR1 is SGHTS and CDR2 is YDEGEE. Trimming cost V 4 bases and J 0 bases; bases outside gene matches: 7. CDR3 sequence (DNA): TGTGCCAGCAGCCGGGACAGCATACGCTCCTACGAGCAGTACTTC. Its protein product is CASSRDSIRSYEQYF.